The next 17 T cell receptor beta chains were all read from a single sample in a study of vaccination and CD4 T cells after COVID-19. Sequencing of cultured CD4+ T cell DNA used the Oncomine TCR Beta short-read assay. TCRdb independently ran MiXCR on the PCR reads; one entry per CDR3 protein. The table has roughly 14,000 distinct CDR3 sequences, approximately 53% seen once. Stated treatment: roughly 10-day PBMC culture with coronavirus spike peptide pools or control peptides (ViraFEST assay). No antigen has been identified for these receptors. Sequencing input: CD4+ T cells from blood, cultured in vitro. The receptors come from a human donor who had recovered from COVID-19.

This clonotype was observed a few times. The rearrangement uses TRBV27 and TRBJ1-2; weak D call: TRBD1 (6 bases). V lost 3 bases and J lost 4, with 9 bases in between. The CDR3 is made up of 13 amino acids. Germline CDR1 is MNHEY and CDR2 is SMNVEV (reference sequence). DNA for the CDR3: TGTGCCAGCAGTTTGGACAGAACCTATGGCTACACCTTC. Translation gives CASSLDRTYGYTF.

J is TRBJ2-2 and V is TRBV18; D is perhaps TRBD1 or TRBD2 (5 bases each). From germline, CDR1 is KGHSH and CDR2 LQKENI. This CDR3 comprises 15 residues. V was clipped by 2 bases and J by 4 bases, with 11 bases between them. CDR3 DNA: TGTGCCAGCTCACCAGAGGGACCCAGCACCGGGGAGCTGTTTTTT. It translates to CASSPEGPSTGELFF.

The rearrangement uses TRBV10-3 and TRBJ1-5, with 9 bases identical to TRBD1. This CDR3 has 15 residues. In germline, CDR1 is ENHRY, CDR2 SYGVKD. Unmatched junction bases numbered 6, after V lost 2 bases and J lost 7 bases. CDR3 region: CAISEIDRGNQPQHF. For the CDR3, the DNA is TGTGCCATCAGTGAGATAGACAGGGGGAACCAGCCCCAGCATTTT.

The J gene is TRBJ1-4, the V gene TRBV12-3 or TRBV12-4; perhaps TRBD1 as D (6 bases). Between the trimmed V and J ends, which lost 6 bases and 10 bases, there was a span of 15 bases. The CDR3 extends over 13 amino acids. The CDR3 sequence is CASRDSPGGKLFF. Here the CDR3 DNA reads TGTGCCAGCAGGGACAGCCCCGGGGGAAAACTGTTTTTT.

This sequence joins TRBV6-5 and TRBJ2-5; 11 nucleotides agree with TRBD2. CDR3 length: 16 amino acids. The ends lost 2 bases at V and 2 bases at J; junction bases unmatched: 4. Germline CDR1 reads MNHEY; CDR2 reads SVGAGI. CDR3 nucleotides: TGTGCCAGCAGTTACACGACTAGCGGGACTCAAGAGACCCAGTACTTC. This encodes CASSYTTSGTQETQYF.

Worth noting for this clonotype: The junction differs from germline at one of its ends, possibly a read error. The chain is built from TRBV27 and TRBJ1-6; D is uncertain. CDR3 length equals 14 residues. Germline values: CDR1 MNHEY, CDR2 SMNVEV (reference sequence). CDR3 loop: CASSLVGNNSPRHF. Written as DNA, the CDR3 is TGTGCCAGCAGTTTGGTGGGCAATAATTCACCCCGCCACTTT.

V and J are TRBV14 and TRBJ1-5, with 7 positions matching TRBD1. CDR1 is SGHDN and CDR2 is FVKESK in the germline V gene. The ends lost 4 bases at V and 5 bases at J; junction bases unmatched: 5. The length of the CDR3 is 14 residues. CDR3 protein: CASSPQGEYQPQHF. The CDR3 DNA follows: TGTGCCAGCAGCCCCCAGGGGGAGTATCAGCCCCAGCATTTT.

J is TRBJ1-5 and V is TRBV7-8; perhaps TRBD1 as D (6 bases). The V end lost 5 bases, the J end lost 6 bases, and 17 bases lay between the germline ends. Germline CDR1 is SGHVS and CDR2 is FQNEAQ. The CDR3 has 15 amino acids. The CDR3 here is CASSERGARRQPQHF. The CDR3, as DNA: TGTGCCAGCAGCGAGCGGGGGGCGCGGCGTCAGCCCCAGCATTTT.

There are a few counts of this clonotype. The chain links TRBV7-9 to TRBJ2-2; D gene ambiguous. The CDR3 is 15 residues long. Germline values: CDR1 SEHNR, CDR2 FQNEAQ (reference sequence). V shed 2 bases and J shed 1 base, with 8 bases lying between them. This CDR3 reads CASSLTTQNTGELFF. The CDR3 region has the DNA TGTGCCAGCAGCTTAACTACCCAGAACACCGGGGAGCTGTTTTTT.

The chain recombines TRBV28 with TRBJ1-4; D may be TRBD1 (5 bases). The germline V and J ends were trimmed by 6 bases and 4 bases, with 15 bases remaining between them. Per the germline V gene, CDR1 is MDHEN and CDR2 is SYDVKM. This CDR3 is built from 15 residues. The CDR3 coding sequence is TGTGCCAGCAGGGGGCGGTGGGGGGTTAATGAAAAACTGTTTTTT. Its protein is CASRGRWGVNEKLFF.

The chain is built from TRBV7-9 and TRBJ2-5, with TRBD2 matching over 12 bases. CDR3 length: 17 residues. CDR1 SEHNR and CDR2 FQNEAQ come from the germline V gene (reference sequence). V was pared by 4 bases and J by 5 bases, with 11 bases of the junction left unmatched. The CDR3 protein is CASSSGLAGYTGETQYF. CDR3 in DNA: TGTGCCAGCAGCTCCGGACTAGCGGGGTATACGGGGGAGACCCAGTACTTC.

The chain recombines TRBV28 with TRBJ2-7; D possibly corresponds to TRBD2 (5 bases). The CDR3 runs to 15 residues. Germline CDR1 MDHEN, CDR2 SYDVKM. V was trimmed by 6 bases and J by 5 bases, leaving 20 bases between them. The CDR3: CASRPPTGSINEQYF. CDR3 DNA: TGTGCCAGCAGGCCCCCGACGGGGTCCATAAACGAGCAGTACTTC.

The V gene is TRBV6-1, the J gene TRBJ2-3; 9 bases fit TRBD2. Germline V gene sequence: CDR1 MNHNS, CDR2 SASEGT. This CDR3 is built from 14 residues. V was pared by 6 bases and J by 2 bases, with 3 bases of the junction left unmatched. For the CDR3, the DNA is TGTGCCAGCAGGGAGCGGGGGGACACAGATACGCAGTATTTT. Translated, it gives CASRERGDTDTQYF.

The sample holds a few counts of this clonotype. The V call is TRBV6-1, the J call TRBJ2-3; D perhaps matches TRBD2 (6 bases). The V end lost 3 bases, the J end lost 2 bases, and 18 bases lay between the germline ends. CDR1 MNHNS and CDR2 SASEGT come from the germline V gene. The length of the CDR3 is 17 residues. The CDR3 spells CASSDGAGLPTTDTQYF. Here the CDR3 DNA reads TGTGCCAGCAGTGACGGCGCGGGACTCCCGACCACAGATACGCAGTATTTT.

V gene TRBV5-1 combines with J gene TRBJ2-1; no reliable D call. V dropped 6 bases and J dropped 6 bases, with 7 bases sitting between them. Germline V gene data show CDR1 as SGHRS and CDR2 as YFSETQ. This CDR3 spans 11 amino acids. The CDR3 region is CASNLANEQFF. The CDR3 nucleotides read TGCGCCAGCAATCTGGCCAATGAGCAGTTCTTC.

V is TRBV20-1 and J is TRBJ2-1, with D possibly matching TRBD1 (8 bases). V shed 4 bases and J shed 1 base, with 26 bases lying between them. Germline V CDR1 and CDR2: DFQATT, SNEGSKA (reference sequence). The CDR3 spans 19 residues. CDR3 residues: CSATQGAGDRGKSYNEQFF. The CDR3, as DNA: TGCAGTGCTACCCAGGGGGCGGGGGACCGGGGTAAATCCTACAATGAGCAGTTCTTC.

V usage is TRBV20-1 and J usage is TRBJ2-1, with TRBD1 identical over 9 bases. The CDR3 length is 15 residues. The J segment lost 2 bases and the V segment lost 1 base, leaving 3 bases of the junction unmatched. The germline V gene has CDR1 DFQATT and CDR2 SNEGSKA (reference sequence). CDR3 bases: TGCAGTGCTAGAGCCTGGACAGGGGCCTACAATGAGCAGTTCTTC. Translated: CSARAWTGAYNEQFF.